This is a list of T cell receptor beta chains from one sample in a study of PD-L1 blockade in urothelial cancer. The method was immunoSEQ multiplex PCR; TCRdb's version includes in-frame clones alone and lacks a portion of them. Of tens of thousands of clones in the sample, around four fifths are singletons; the top ten hold almost 7%. The sequences come from PBMCs, collected around atezolizumab (anti-PD-L1) treatment. The receptors were gathered from a man in his 60s with urothelial cancer. The conserved cysteine and the conserved F or W are not part of the CDR3 here.

CDR3 protein	V gene	J gene	CDR3 length
ASSQGQVSNQPQH	TRBV4-1	TRBJ1-5	13
ASSLGQHSYEQY	TRBV9	TRBJ2-7	12
ASTIGSGGTYEQY	TRBV7-6	TRBJ2-7	13
ASRDRGETQY	TRBV6-1	TRBJ2-5	10
ASSWTGAAYNSPLH	TRBV5-1	TRBJ1-6	14
ASSIFSDSYSNQPQH	TRBV19	TRBJ1-5	15
ASSDGQGTREQY	TRBV2	TRBJ2-7	12
ASSLESRNTGELF	TRBV5-1	TRBJ2-2	13
ASSGLTGLGGNTIY	TRBV2	TRBJ1-3	14
ASSVSGEAF	TRBV28	TRBJ1-1	9
ASSYRDRDYEQY	TRBV6-5	TRBJ2-7	12
ASSVGGPLGNTIY	TRBV9	TRBJ1-3	13
ASSIAGDWDSPLH	TRBV19	TRBJ1-6	13
AWSRDRGANEQF	TRBV30	TRBJ2-1	12
ASSQQGRPDTQY	TRBV7-9	TRBJ2-3	12
ASSRAQGSETQY	TRBV5-5	TRBJ2-5	12
ASSLRAQALGGTQY	TRBV5-1	TRBJ2-3	14
ATTGTGDEQF	TRBV10-3	TRBJ2-1	10
ASSPSQGWLQETQY	TRBV7-6	TRBJ2-5	14
ASSLEPHKIQRGEKLF	TRBV5-1	TRBJ1-4	16
ASSAGTGGLNEQF	TRBV6-1	TRBJ2-1	13
ASTIAGGSYNSPLH	TRBV7-6	TRBJ1-6	14
ASSPGPTGQETQY	TRBV19	TRBJ2-5	13
ASRGLGESDEQY	TRBV28	TRBJ2-7	12
ASRLQGDGQPQH	TRBV2	TRBJ1-5	12
ASRIRGNSNQPQH	TRBV28	TRBJ1-5	13
ASSYYRDTGANVLT	TRBV5-1	TRBJ2-6	14
ASSFGGGSYEQY	TRBV5-1	TRBJ2-7	12
ATSRESNIQY	TRBV15	TRBJ2-4	10
ASSSGQGFGAPLH	TRBV28	TRBJ1-6	13
ASSFPGQSSGNTIY	TRBV6-6	TRBJ1-3	14
SVVQVGLAKNIQY	TRBV29-1	TRBJ2-4	13
ASSEVRVGEQF	TRBV6-1	TRBJ2-1	11
ASIVSGLAEETQY	TRBV7-9	TRBJ2-5	13
ASSDGTGGTDTQY	TRBV6-4	TRBJ2-3	13
ASSVGQDSGNTIY	TRBV2	TRBJ1-3	13
ASSPIQGTGELF	TRBV18	TRBJ2-2	12
ASSGSMDTEAF	TRBV18	TRBJ1-1	11
ASSPRDRALEPQH	TRBV7-2	TRBJ1-5	13
AISAGTSGAISTDTQY	TRBV10-3	TRBJ2-3	16
ASSLDTGGQSSPLH	TRBV5-1	TRBJ1-6	14
ASSGRQVSSGANVLT	TRBV2	TRBJ2-6	15